The 26 T cell receptor beta chains listed next were all sequenced from one sample in a study of control samples from healthy donors and cancer patients. Assay: immunoSEQ multiplex PCR; the TCRdb copy retains only in-frame clones and omits some. In the table there are 35,000 to 50,000 clones, around 87% of which are singletons. The sequenced sample was PBMCs. Source of these receptors: a woman aged 60-75 years with lung cancer.

The chain combines TRBV5-4 with TRBJ2-2; a possible D gene is TRBD2 (5 bases). V gave up 0 bases and J gave up 5 bases, with 11 bases separating them. Germline V gives CDR1 SGHNT, CDR2 YYREEE (reference sequence). The CDR3 sequence is 15 residues long. The CDR3 DNA sequence: TGTGCCAGCAGCTTGGCCCAGCCGGGGACCGGGGAGCTGTTTTTT. Encoded protein: CASSLAQPGTGELFF.

The chain links TRBV5-4 to TRBJ1-1, with D hard to call. The CDR3 runs to 13 residues. The germline CDR1 and CDR2 sequences are SGHNT and YYREEE (reference sequence). Trimming removed 4 bases at V and 2 bases at J, with 9 bases between. CDR3 nucleotides: TGTGCCAGCAGCCCGCCGGGTAACACTGAAGCTTTCTTT. Protein sequence: CASSPPGNTEAFF.

The chain combines TRBV24-1 with TRBJ2-2; D remains ambiguous. Germline loops: CDR1 KGHDR, CDR2 SFDVKD. The V end lost 1 base, the J end lost 5 bases, and 4 bases lay between the germline ends. The CDR3 is 13 residues long. CDR3 sequence reads: CATSDFRTGELFF. The CDR3 DNA reads as TGTGCCACCAGTGATTTCCGTACCGGGGAGCTGTTTTTT.

The chain employs TRBV5-1 and TRBJ2-1; possibly TRBD1 for D (5 bases). The germline V and J ends were trimmed by 1 base and 8 bases, with 10 bases remaining between them. Looked up from germline, CDR1 is SGHRS and CDR2 is YFSETQ. This CDR3 spans 13 amino acids. CDR3 in DNA: TGCGCCAGCAGCTTGCCGGGCAGGGATGAGCAGTTCTTC. This encodes CASSLPGRDEQFF.

J is TRBJ2-3 and V is TRBV7-9, with unresolved D. V was cut by 1 base and J by 4 bases, with 9 bases left in between. The CDR3 covers 14 residues. Germline assignment: CDR1 SEHNR and CDR2 FQNEAQ (reference sequence). CDR3 amino acids: CASSLVGLADTQYF. Here the CDR3 DNA reads TGTGCCAGCAGCTTAGTGGGTTTGGCAGATACGCAGTATTTT.

This rearrangement joins TRBV11-3 to TRBJ1-6; D is undetermined. The CDR3 consists of 14 residues. Trimming left V 5 bases short and J 10 bases short, with 15 bases between. In germline, CDR1 is SGHNT, CDR2 YENEEA. The CDR3 protein is CASSKGGEVSPLHF. DNA of the CDR3: TGTGCCAGCAGCAAAGGCGGGGAGGTGTCACCCCTCCACTTT.

The chain couples TRBV15 to TRBJ1-5, with D perhaps matching TRBD1 (5 bases). The CDR3 is 17 amino acids. V lost 3 bases and J lost 0, with 15 bases in between. Germline V gene lookup returns CDR1 LNHNV and CDR2 YYDKDF (reference sequence). CDR3 protein: CATSRGTEGPSNQPQHF. In DNA, the CDR3 is TGTGCCACCAGCAGGGGTACAGAGGGACCTAGCAATCAGCCCCAGCATTTT.

This sequence joins TRBV7-2 and TRBJ1-1, with 7 bases matching TRBD1. Germline values: CDR1 SGHTA, CDR2 FQGNSA. CDR3 length: 14 residues. The V gene end was trimmed by 5 bases and the J gene end by 4 bases; junction bases not matched to a gene: 7. The CDR3 here is CASSPVTGPTEAFF. The CDR3 DNA is TGTGCCAGCAGCCCGGTGACAGGGCCCACTGAAGCTTTCTTT.

This chain links TRBV5-6 with TRBJ2-5, with 9 bases identical to TRBD1. The CDR3 runs 16 residues. V shed 3 bases, J shed 5 bases, and the junction held 11 bases outside the gene matches. Germline V gene lookup returns CDR1 SGHDT and CDR2 YYEEEE. The CDR3 here is CASSSFYTGGAETQYF. The CDR3 region has the DNA TGTGCCAGCAGCTCCTTTTATACAGGGGGCGCCGAGACCCAGTACTTC.

J is TRBJ2-3 and V is TRBV20-1; no firm D call. V was pared by 2 bases and J by 6 bases, with 6 bases between. CDR1 and CDR2 (germline): DFQATT, SNEGSKA (reference sequence). This CDR3 spans 11 amino acids. The CDR3 DNA reads TGCAGTGCTAGAAAAGTGGATACGCAGTATTTT. Its protein product is CSARKVDTQYF.

The genes are TRBV6-1 and TRBJ1-6; 7 bases line up with TRBD1. The CDR3 is 16 amino acids. V was clipped by 2 bases and J by 8 bases; unmatched bases: 9. Germline V gene data show CDR1 as MNHNS and CDR2 as SASEGT. The chain's CDR3 is CASSERGQALHSPLHF. The CDR3, as DNA: TGTGCCAGCAGTGAACGCGGACAGGCCCTCCATTCACCCCTCCACTTT.

The chain joins TRBV6-2 or TRBV6-3 to TRBJ2-1; tentative D call: TRBD1 (6 bases). This CDR3 region has 13 residues. V was trimmed by 2 bases and J by 12 bases, leaving 14 bases between them. Germline V gives CDR1 MNHEY, CDR2 SVGEGT. The CDR3 region has the DNA TGTGCCAGCAGTTACCGACCGCAGGGGTGGCAGTTCTTC. Its protein product is CASSYRPQGWQFF.

The V gene is TRBV4-2, the J gene TRBJ2-7; the D is unclear. Germline V CDR1 and CDR2: LGHNA, YNFKEQ. Trimming removed 1 base at V and 4 bases at J, with 14 bases between. CDR3 size: 15 residues. The CDR3 nucleotides read TGTGCCAGCAGCCAAGTTAACAACCCACGATACGAGCAGTACTTC. It specifies CASSQVNNPRYEQYF.

The chain links TRBV19 to TRBJ2-1; 11 bases map to TRBD2. V gave up 9 bases and J gave up 4 bases; unmatched junction bases: 5. This CDR3 has 14 residues. Germline V gives CDR1 LNHDA, CDR2 SQIVND (reference sequence). The CDR3 here is CASKLAGAYNEQFF. The CDR3 DNA is TGTGCCAGCAAACTAGCGGGAGCTTACAATGAGCAGTTCTTC.

This rearrangement joins TRBV7-9 to TRBJ2-7; D is possibly TRBD1 (6 bases). V lost 3 bases to trimming and J lost 6 bases, with 15 bases between them. This CDR3 has 14 residues. The germline CDR1 and CDR2 sequences are SEHNR and FQNEAQ (reference sequence). The CDR3 nucleotides read TGTGCCAGCAGCTTTGACCGGGACATCAGCGAGCAGTACTTC. Amino acid sequence: CASSFDRDISEQYF.

The chain employs TRBV6-1 and TRBJ2-7; 7 bases map to TRBD2. The CDR3 spans 14 residues. The V gene end was trimmed by 2 bases and the J gene end by 2 bases; junction bases not matched to a gene: 3. Germline assignment: CDR1 MNHNS and CDR2 SASEGT. CDR3 in DNA: TGTGCCAGCAGTGAACTAGCGGACACCTACGAGCAGTACTTC. It codes for CASSELADTYEQYF.

This chain links TRBV9 with TRBJ1-5, with D maybe TRBD1 (5 bases). The CDR3 totals 15 residues. Germline V gene lookup returns CDR1 SGDLS and CDR2 YYNGEE. Trimming took 0 bases from V and 3 from J, leaving 10 bases between them. For the CDR3, the DNA is TGTGCCAGCAGCGTAGGGTCAGGGAACAATCAGCCCCAGCATTTT. Encoded protein: CASSVGSGNNQPQHF.

This chain connects TRBV30 to TRBJ2-2; D is perhaps TRBD1 (6 bases). V lost 0 bases, J lost 7 bases, and 15 bases lay in between. CDR3 length equals 15 residues. CDR1 GTSNPN and CDR2 SVGIG come from the germline V gene (reference sequence). The CDR3 here is CAWSVGGGWRGELFF. The CDR3 bases are TGTGCCTGGAGTGTAGGGGGTGGTTGGCGCGGGGAGCTGTTTTTT.

The chain combines TRBV6-5 with TRBJ2-7, with D possibly TRBD2 on 6 matching bases. V was cut by 2 bases and J by 0 bases, with 14 bases left in between. CDR1 and CDR2 (germline): MNHEY, SVGAGI. There are 16 residues in the CDR3. The CDR3, as DNA: TGTGCCAGCAGTTACGGATCGGGACTCATCTCCTACGAGCAGTACTTC. Translating it yields CASSYGSGLISYEQYF.

The CDR3 is CASSPGLNNEQFF. In DNA, the CDR3 is TGTGCCAGCAGTCCGGGACTAAACAATGAGCAGTTCTTC. The V and J genes are TRBV2 and TRBJ2-1; the match to TRBD2 covers 7 bases. In germline, CDR1 is SNHLY, CDR2 FYNNEI. Losses at the gene ends were 5 bases for V and 5 bases for J; bases not matched to a gene: 3. This CDR3 comprises 13 residues.

This rearrangement joins TRBV5-1 to TRBJ2-1; D uncertain. The germline V gene has CDR1 SGHRS and CDR2 YFSETQ. The V and J ends lost 0 bases and 2 bases respectively, with 6 bases between them. This CDR3 region has 14 residues. The CDR3 bases are TGCGCCAGCAGCTTGGAAGTAACCTACAATGAGCAGTTCTTC. This translates into CASSLEVTYNEQFF.

This clone has a single count. J is TRBJ1-5 and V is TRBV15, with D possibly being TRBD1 (6 bases). The CDR3 consists of 15 residues. Germline loops: CDR1 LNHNV, CDR2 YYDKDF (reference sequence). Trimming stripped 2 bases from V and 7 bases from J, with 15 bases between. CDR3 DNA sequence: TGTGCCACCAGCAGACTGTCAGGGGCCGGGCAGCCCCAGCATTTT. It is translated as CATSRLSGAGQPQHF.

This clone is a singleton in its sample. The chain is built from TRBV9 and TRBJ2-7; D gene ambiguous. Trimming took 4 bases from V and 3 from J, leaving 14 bases between them. Germline CDR1 SGDLS, CDR2 YYNGEE. This CDR3 has 14 amino acids. This CDR3 reads CASSPDGRSYEQYF. The DNA for the CDR3 is TGTGCCAGCAGCCCAGACGGACGGAGCTACGAGCAGTACTTC.

This chain uses TRBV12-5 with TRBJ1-4, with D perhaps TRBD1 (5 bases). This CDR3 has 14 residues. Deletions cut 4 bases from V and 3 bases from J, with 9 bases between. CDR1 and CDR2 from the germline V gene are LGHNT and FRNRAP. CDR3 loop: CASGSGGPNEKLFF. In DNA, the CDR3 is TGTGCTAGTGGTTCTGGGGGACCTAATGAAAAACTGTTTTTT. The full variable domain, completed using reference TRBV12-5 and TRBJ1-4, is DARVTQTPRHKVTEMGQEVTMRCQPILGHNTVFWYRQTMMQGLELLAYFRNRAPLDDSGMPKDRFSAEMPDATLATLKIQPSEPRDSAVYFCASGSGGPNEKLFFGSGTQLSVL.

The chain uses TRBV11-1 and TRBJ2-5; tentatively, D is TRBD2 (5 bases). Germline assignment: CDR1 SGHAT and CDR2 FQDESV (reference sequence). The CDR3 totals 13 residues. The ends were cut back, 3 bases at V and 2 bases at J, with 7 bases in the middle. CDR3 residues: CASSFGLQETQYF. CDR3 nucleotides: TGTGCCAGCAGCTTCGGACTTCAAGAGACCCAGTACTTC.

The J gene is TRBJ2-5, the V gene TRBV24-1, with D tentatively TRBD1 or TRBD2 (5 bases each). V lost 2 bases to trimming and J lost 3 bases, with 12 bases between them. The CDR3 sequence is 15 residues long. Germline V lookup: CDR1 KGHDR, CDR2 SFDVKD. CDR3 loop: CATSDYIGTEETQYF. The CDR3, as DNA: TGTGCCACCAGTGATTATATTGGGACGGAAGAGACCCAGTACTTC.